The rows below give T cell receptor beta chains drawn from one sample of a study of molecular identifiers for immune sequencing clone quantification. One entry per CDR3 protein, called by TCRdb with MiXCR from the PCR reads. The repertoire holds about 640,000 distinct CDR3 sequences, with about 20% as singletons. The specimen was naive CD8+ T cells from blood, with Jurkat cell RNA spiked in. These receptors were obtained from a human donor in good health. Some libraries in this study had Jurkat cell RNA spiked in. Both conserved end residues are part of each CDR3. A D gene is named only where the DNA matches it firmly. Size values are once, few and many counts, or a class for expanded clones, and some rows have none.

j_call | d_call | v_call | clone_size | cdr3_aa | cdr3_nt
TRBJ2-1 | . | TRBV2 | many | CASSEGTIAPGEQFF | TGTGCCAGCAGTGAAGGTACGATCGCTCCAGGTGAGCAGTTCTTC
TRBJ1-2 | . | TRBV9 | . | CASSPDLAFDYGYTF | TGTGCCAGCAGCCCGGACCTGGCCTTTGACTATGGCTACACCTTC
TRBJ2-2 | . | TRBV20-1 | many | CSARESGTGELFF | TGCAGTGCTAGGGAGTCGGGCACCGGGGAGCTGTTTTTT
TRBJ2-7 | TRBD2 | TRBV7-9 | many | CASSLYLAGSLHEQYF | TGTGCCAGCAGCTTATATCTAGCGGGGTCTCTCCACGAGCAGTACTTC
TRBJ2-7 | . | TRBV25-1 | many | CASTGWGSPYEQYF | TGTGCCAGTACCGGGTGGGGGAGCCCCTACGAGCAGTACTTC
TRBJ2-7 | . | TRBV2 | . | CASSEETAEYYEQYF | TGTGCCAGCAGTGAGGAGACAGCGGAATACTACGAGCAGTACTTC
TRBJ2-1 | TRBD2 | TRBV11-3 | many | CASSEPGLAVNEQFF | TGTGCCAGCAGCGAACCGGGACTAGCGGTTAATGAGCAGTTCTTC
TRBJ1-2 | TRBD1 | TRBV5-6 | many | CASSLERDREFAGYTF | TGTGCCAGCAGCTTGGAGCGAGACAGGGAGTTCGCGGGCTACACCTTC
TRBJ2-3 | TRBD1 | TRBV29-1 | many | CSVDLGGADTQYF | TGCAGCGTTGATTTAGGGGGCGCAGATACGCAGTATTTT
TRBJ1-2 | . | TRBV12-5 | . | CASGLPTSLSYTF | TGTGCTAGTGGTCTCCCGACGTCTTTGAGCTACACCTTC
TRBJ1-4 | . | TRBV12-3/TRBV12-4 | . | CASSSADEKLFF | TGTGCCAGCAGTTCAGCAGATGAAAAACTGTTTTTT
TRBJ1-5 | . | TRBV19 | many | CASNEGVQPQHF | TGTGCCAGTAACGAGGGGGTTCAGCCCCAGCATTTT
TRBJ1-5 | . | TRBV19 | many | CASSIMEWVSGGQPQHF | TGTGCCAGTAGTATAATGGAGTGGGTATCGGGAGGCCAGCCCCAGCATTTT
TRBJ2-2 | . | TRBV27 | once | CASAKDPGPNTGELFF | TGTGCCAGCGCGAAGGATCCGGGACCGAACACCGGGGAGCTGTTTTTT
TRBJ2-5 | . | TRBV7-2 | many | CASSSGRRVETQYF | TGTGCCAGCAGCTCTGGCAGGAGGGTAGAGACCCAGTACTTC
TRBJ1-4 | . | TRBV5-4 | many | CASSVGGGDEKLFF | TGTGCCAGCAGCGTGGGGGGGGGTGATGAAAAACTGTTTTTT
TRBJ2-3 | TRBD2 | TRBV7-9 | many | CASSLAGRSDTQYF | TGTGCCAGCAGCCTAGCGGGAAGGTCAGATACGCAGTATTTT
TRBJ2-1 | . | TRBV6-5 | . | CASSFGQGTYNEQFF | TGTGCCAGCAGTTTTGGCCAGGGGACCTACAATGAGCAGTTCTTC
TRBJ2-1 | TRBD2 | TRBV14 | many | CASSPTLAGAYNEQFF | TGTGCCAGCAGCCCAACGTTGGCGGGGGCCTACAATGAGCAGTTCTTC
TRBJ2-3 | TRBD2 | TRBV6-5 | . | CASTPLGSGGYDTQYF | TGTGCCAGCACCCCATTGGGTAGCGGGGGGTACGATACGCAGTATTTT
TRBJ2-7 | . | TRBV27 | . | CASSFRRNDEQYF | TGTGCCAGCAGTTTCAGGAGGAATGACGAGCAGTACTTC
TRBJ2-5 | . | TRBV6-5 | many | CASSYSPGDQETQYF | TGTGCCAGCAGTTACTCCCCAGGGGATCAAGAGACCCAGTACTTC
TRBJ1-5 | . | TRBV3-1 | many | CASSQGLYSNQPQHF | TGTGCCAGCAGCCAGGGCCTATATAGCAATCAGCCCCAGCATTTT
TRBJ1-4 | . | TRBV4-1 | many | CASSQYRLYNEKLFF | TGCGCCAGCAGCCAGTACCGGCTCTATAATGAAAAACTGTTTTTT
TRBJ1-3 | . | TRBV6-5 | many | CASSSGRASGNTIYF | TGTGCCAGCAGTTCGGGCAGGGCCTCTGGAAACACCATATATTTT
TRBJ1-2 | TRBD1 | TRBV19 | few | CASSIDYQTGNFGYTF | TGTGCCAGTAGTATAGACTATCAGACAGGGAATTTTGGCTACACCTTC